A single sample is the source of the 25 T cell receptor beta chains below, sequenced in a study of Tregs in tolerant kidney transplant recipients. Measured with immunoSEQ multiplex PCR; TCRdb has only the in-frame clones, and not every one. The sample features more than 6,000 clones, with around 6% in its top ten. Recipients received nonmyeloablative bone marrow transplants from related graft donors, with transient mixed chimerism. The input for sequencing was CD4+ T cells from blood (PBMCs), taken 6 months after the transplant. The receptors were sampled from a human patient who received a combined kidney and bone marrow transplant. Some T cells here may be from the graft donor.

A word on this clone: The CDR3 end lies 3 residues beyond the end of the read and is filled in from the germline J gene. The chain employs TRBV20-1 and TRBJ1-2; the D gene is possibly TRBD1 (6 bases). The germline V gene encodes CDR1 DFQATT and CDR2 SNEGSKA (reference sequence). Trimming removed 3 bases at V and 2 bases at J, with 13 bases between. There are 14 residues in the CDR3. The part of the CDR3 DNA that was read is TGCAGTGCTAGTCCCAGGAGGGGGAACTATGGC. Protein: CSASPRRGNYG. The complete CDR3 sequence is CSASPRRGNYGYTF.

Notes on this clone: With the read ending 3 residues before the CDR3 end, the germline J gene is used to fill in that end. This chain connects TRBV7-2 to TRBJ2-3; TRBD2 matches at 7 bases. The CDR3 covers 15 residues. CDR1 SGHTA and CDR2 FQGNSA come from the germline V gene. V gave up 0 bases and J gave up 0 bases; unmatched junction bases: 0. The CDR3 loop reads CASSLASGSTDTQYF. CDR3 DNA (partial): TGTGCCAGCAGCTTAGCTAGCGGGAGCACAGATACG.

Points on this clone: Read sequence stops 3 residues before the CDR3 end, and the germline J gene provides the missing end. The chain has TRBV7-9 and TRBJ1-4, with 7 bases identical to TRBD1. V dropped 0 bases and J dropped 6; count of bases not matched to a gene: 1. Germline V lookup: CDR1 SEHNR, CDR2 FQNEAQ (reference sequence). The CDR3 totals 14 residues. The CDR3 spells CASSLAGGYEKLFF. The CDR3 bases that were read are TGTGCCAGCAGCTTAGCAGGGGGCTATGAAAAA.

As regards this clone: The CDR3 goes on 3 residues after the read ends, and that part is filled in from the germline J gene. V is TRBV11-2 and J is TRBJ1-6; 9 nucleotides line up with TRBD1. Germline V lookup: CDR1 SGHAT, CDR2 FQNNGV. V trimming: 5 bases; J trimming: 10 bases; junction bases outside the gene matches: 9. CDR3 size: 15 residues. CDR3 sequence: CASSDTGGFGSPLHF. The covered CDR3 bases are TGTGCCAGCAGCGATACAGGGGGCTTCGGCTCACCC.

The chain's CDR3 is CASSLVRGRDTGELFF. Incomplete CDR3 DNA: TGTGCCAGCAGCTTAGTGAGGGGGCGTGACACCGGGGAG. The chain is built from TRBV7-6 and TRBJ2-2, with 7 nucleotides matching TRBD1. Read coverage stops 3 residues before the CDR3 terminus; the germline J gene supplies the remainder. The CDR3 has 16 amino acids. Trimming at V came to 1 base and at J to 3 bases, leaving 5 bases not matched to a gene. The V gene's germline CDR1 is SGHVS and CDR2 FNYEAQ.

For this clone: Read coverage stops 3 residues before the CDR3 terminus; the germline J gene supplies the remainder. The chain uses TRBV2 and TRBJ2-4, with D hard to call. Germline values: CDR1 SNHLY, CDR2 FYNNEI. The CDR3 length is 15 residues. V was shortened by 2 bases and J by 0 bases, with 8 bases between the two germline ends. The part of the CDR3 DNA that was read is TGTGCCAGCAGTGAAATGGCCGTAGCCAAAAACATT. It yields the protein CASSEMAVAKNI. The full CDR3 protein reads CASSEMAVAKNIQYF.

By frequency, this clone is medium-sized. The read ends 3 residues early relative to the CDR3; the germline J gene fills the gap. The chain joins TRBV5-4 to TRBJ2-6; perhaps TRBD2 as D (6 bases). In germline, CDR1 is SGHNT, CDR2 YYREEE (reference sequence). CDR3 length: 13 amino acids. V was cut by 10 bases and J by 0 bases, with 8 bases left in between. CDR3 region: CASGGSGANVLTF. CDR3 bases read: TGTGCCTCCGGGGGCTCTGGGGCCAACGTC.

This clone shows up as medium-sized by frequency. CDR3 sequence: CSAPGQGKDTQYF. Incomplete CDR3 DNA: TGCAGTGCTCCCGGACAGGGGAAAGATACG. The rearrangement links TRBV20-1 to TRBJ2-3; 9 positions match TRBD1. The read gets to within 3 residues of the CDR3 end, and the germline J gene fills in the rest. Germline lookup yields CDR1 DFQATT and CDR2 SNEGSKA (reference sequence). This CDR3 has 13 amino acids. V was pared by 5 bases and J by 5 bases, with 5 bases of the junction left unmatched.

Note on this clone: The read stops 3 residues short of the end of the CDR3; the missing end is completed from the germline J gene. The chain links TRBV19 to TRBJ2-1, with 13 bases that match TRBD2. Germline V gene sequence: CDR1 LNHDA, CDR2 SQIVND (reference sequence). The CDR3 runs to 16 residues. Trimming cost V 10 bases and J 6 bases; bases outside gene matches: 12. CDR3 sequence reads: CATGLAGVEVFNEQFF. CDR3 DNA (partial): TGTGCCACTGGACTAGCGGGAGTTGAGGTTTTCAATGAG.

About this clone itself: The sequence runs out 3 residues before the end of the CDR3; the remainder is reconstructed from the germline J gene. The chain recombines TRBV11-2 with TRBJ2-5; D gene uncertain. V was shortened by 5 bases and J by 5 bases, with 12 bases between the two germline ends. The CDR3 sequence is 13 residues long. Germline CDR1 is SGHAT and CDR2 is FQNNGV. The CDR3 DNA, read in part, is TGTGCCAGCAGCCGGGTTGTAGGTGAGACC. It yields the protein CASSRVVGET. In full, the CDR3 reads CASSRVVGETQYF.

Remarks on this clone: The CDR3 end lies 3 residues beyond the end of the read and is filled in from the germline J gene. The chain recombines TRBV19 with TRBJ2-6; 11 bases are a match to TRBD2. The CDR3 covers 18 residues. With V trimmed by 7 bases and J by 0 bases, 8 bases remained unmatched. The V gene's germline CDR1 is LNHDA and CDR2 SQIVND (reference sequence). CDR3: CASKISGRVSSGANVLTF. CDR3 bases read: TGTGCCAGTAAGATTAGCGGGAGGGTAAGCTCTGGGGCCAACGTC. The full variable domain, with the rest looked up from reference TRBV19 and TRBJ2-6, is DGGITQSPKYLFRKEGQNVTLSCEQNLNHDAMYWYRQDPGQGLRLIYYSQIVNDFQKGDIAEGYSVSREKKESFPLTVTSAQKNPTAFYLCASKISGRVSSGANVLTFGAGSRLTVL.

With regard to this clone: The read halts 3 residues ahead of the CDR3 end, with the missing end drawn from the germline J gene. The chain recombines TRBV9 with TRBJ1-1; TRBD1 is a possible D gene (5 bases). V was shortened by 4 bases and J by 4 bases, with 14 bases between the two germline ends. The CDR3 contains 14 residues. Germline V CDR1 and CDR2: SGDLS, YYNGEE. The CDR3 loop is CASSPPAGFTEAFF. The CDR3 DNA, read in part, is TGTGCCAGCAGCCCCCCTGCAGGGTTCACTGAA.

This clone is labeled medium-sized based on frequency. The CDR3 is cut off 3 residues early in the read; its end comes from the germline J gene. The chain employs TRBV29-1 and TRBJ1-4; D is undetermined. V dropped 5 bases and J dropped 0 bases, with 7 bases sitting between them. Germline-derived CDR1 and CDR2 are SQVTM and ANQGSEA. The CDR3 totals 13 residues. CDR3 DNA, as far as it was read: TGCAGCGTTACTCCTTCAACTAATGAAAAA. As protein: CSVTPSTNEK. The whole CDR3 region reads CSVTPSTNEKLFF.

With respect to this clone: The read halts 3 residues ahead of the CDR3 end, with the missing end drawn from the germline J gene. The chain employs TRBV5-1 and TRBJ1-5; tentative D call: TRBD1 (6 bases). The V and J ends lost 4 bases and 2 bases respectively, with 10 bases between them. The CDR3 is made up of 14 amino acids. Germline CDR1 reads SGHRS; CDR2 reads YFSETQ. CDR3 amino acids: CASSQSGGNQPQHF. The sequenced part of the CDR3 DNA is TGCGCCAGCAGCCAATCAGGGGGCAATCAGCCC.

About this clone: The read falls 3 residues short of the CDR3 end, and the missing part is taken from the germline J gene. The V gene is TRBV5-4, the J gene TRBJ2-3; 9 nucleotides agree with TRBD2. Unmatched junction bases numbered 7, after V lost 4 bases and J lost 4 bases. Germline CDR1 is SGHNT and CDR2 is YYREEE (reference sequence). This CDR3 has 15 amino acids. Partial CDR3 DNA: TGTGCCAGCAGCGGCGCGGGAGGGGGTGCAGATACG. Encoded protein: CASSGAGGGADT. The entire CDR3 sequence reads CASSGAGGGADTQYF.

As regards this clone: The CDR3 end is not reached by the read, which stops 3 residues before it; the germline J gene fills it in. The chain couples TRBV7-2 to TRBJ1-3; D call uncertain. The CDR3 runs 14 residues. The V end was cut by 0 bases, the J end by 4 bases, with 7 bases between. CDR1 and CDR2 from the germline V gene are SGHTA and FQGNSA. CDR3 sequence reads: CASSLASRGNTIYF. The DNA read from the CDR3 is TGTGCCAGCAGCTTAGCGTCTAGGGGAAACACC.

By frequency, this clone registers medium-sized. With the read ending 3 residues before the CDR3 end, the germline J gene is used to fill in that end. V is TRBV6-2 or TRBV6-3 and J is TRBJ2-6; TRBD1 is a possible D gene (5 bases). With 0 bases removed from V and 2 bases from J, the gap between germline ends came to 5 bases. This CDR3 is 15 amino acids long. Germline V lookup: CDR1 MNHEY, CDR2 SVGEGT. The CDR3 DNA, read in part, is TGTGCCAGCAGTTACTCCAGGGCTGGGGCCAACGTC. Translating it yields CASSYSRAGANV. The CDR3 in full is CASSYSRAGANVLTF.

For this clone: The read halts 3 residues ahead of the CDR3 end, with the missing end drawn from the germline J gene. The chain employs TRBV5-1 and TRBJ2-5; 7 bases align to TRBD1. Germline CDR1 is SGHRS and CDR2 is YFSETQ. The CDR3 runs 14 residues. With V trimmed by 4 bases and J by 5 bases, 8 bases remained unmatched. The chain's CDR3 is CASSRDRAGETQYF. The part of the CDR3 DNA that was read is TGCGCCAGCAGCCGCGACAGGGCTGGGGAGACC.

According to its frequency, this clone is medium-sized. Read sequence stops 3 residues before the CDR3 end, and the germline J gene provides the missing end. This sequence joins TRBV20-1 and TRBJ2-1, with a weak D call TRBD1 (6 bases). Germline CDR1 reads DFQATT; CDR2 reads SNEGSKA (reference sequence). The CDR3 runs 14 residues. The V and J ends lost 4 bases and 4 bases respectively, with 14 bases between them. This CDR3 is CSAIRLGGYNEQFF. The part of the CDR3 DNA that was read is TGCAGTGCTATCAGGCTAGGGGGTTACAATGAG.

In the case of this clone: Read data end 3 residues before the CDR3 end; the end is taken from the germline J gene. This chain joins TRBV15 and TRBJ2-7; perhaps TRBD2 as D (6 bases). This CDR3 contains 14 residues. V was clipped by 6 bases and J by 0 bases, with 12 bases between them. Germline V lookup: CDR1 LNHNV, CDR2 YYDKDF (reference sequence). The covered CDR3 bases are TGTGCCACCAGGGGGTGGGGGGACTCCTACGAG. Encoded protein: CATRGWGDSYE. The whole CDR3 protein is CATRGWGDSYEQYF. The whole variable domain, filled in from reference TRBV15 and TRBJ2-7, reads DAMVIQNPRYQVTQFGKPVTLSCSQTLNHNVMYWYQQKSSQAPKLLFHYYDKDFNNEADTPDNFQSRRPNTSFCFLDIRSPGLGDTAMYLCATRGWGDSYEQYFGPGTRLTVT.

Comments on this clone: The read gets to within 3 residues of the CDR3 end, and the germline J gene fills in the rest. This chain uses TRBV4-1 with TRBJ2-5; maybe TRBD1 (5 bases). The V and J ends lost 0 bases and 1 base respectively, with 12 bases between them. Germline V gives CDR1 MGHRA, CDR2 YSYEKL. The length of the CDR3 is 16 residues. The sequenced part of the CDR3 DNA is TGCGCCAGCAGCCAAGACTTTACGGACACCCAAGAGACC. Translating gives CASSQDFTDTQET. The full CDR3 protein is CASSQDFTDTQETQYF.

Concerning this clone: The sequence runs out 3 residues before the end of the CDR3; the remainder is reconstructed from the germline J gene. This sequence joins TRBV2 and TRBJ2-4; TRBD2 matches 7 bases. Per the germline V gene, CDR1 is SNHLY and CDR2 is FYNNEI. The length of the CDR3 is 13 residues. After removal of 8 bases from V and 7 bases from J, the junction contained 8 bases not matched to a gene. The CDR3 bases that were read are TGTGCCAGCGGAGGAGAGCGGGATAACATT. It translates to CASGGERDNI. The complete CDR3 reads CASGGERDNIQYF.

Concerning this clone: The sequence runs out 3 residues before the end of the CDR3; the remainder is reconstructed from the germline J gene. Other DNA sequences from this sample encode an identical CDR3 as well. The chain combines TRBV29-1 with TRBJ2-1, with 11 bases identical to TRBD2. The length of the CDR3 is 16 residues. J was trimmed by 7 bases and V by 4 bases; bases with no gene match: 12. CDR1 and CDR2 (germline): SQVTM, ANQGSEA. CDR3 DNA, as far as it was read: TGCAGCGTTGTTCGGGTTATAGCGGGAGGGGTAAATGAG. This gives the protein CSVVRVIAGGVNE. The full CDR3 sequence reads CSVVRVIAGGVNEQFF.

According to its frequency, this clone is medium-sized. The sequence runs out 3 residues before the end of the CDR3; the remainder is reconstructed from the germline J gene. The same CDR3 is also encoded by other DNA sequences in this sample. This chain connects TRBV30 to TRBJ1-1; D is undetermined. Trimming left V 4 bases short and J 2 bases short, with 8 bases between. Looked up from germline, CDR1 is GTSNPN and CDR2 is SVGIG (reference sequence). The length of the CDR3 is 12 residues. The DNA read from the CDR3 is TGTGCCTGGACAGGTCAAAACACTGAA. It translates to CAWTGQNTE. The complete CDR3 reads CAWTGQNTEAFF.

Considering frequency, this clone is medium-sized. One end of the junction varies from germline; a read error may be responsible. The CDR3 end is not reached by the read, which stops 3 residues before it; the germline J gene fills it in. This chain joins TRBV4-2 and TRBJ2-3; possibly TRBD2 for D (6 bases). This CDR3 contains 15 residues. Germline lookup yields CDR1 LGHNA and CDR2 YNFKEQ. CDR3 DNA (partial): TGCGCCAGCAGCCAGGGAAGCGGGTACACAGATACG. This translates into CASSQGSGYTDT. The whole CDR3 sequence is CASSQGSGYTDTQYF.